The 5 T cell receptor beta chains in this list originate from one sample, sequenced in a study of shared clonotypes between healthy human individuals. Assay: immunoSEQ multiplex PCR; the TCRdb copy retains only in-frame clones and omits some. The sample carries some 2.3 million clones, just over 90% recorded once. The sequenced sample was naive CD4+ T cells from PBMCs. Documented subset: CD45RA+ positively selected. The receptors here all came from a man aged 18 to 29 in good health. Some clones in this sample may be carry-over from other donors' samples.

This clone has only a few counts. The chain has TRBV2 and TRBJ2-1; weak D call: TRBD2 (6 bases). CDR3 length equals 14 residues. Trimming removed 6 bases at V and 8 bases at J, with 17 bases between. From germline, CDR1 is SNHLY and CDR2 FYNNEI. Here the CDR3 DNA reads TGTGCCAGCAGGGAGGGAGAGAGTGTTGATGAGCAGTTCTTC. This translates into CASREGESVDEQFF.

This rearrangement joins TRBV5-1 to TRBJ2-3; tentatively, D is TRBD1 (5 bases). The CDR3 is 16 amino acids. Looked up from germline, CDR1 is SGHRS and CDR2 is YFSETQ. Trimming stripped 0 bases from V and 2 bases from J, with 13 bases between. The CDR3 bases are TGCGCCAGCAGCTTGGCAGCAGGGCGTCCCACAGATACGCAGTATTTT. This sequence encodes CASSLAAGRPTDTQYF.

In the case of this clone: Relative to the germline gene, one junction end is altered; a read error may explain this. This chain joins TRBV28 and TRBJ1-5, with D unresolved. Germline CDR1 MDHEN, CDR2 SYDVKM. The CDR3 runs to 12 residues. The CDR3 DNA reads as TGTGCCGGCAGTTCTTATAGTCAGCCCCAGCATTTT. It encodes CAGSSYSQPQHF.

This CDR3 reads CASSAILAGANTGELFF. The DNA for the CDR3 is TGTGCCAGCAGCGCCATACTAGCGGGCGCGAACACCGGGGAGCTGTTTTTT. The chain carries TRBV9 and TRBJ2-2; 9 positions match TRBD2. Losses at the gene ends were 3 bases for V and 0 bases for J; bases not matched to a gene: 6. Germline V gene data show CDR1 as SGDLS and CDR2 as YYNGEE. This CDR3 has 17 residues.

The CDR3: CASSRVVAGGIGELFF. The CDR3 DNA is TGCGCCAGCAGCCGTGTGGTAGCGGGAGGGATCGGGGAGCTGTTTTTT. The rearrangement links TRBV4-3 to TRBJ2-2; 11 bases fit TRBD2. This CDR3 region has 16 residues. Per the germline V gene, CDR1 is LGHNA and CDR2 is YSLEER. V dropped 4 bases and J dropped 7; count of bases not matched to a gene: 8.